The 31 T cell receptor beta chains below were found in one sample sequenced in a study of T cells after yellow fever vaccination. Via MiXCR, TCRdb re-called the 5' RACE reads, giving one row per CDR3 protein. The table lists 450,000 to 650,000 distinct CDR3 sequences, less than 15% of them singletons. The source material was PBMCs, sampled on the day of the yellow fever booster vaccination. These receptors were collected from a man between 25 and 39 years old who received the YFV17D yellow fever vaccine.

This clonotype came up a few times. The chain links TRBV6-2 or TRBV6-3 to TRBJ2-3; 10 nucleotides align to TRBD2. Germline V gene sequence: CDR1 MNHEY, CDR2 SVGEGT. The ends lost 6 bases at V and 3 bases at J; junction bases unmatched: 6. The CDR3 runs to 15 residues. This chain's CDR3 is CASRKFSGRTDTQYF. The CDR3 DNA reads TGTGCCAGCAGAAAATTTAGCGGGAGGACAGATACGCAGTATTTT.

As for this clonotype: The junction departs from the called germline gene at one end, perhaps through a read error. V and J are TRBV20-1 and TRBJ2-7, with 12 bases matching TRBD2. The CDR3 is 16 amino acids. Looked up from germline, CDR1 is DFQATT and CDR2 is SNEGSKA (reference sequence). This CDR3 is CCARETSGRGAYEQYF. The CDR3 nucleotides are TGCTGTGCTAGGGAGACTAGCGGGAGAGGAGCCTACGAGCAGTACTTC.

There are a few counts of this clonotype. V usage is TRBV19 and J usage is TRBJ2-1; 8 bases agree with TRBD2. The CDR3 extends over 14 amino acids. The germline gives CDR1 LNHDA, CDR2 SQIVND (reference sequence). Losses at the gene ends were 5 bases for V and 5 bases for J; bases not matched to a gene: 5. CDR3 sequence: CASSPTSADNEQFF. In DNA, the CDR3 is TGTGCCAGTAGTCCGACTAGCGCGGACAATGAGCAGTTCTTC.

This clonotype was picked up a small number of times. The chain uses TRBV4-2 and TRBJ2-7; TRBD2 might be the D (6 bases). V was pared by 1 base and J by 6 bases, with 13 bases between. The CDR3 loop spans 14 amino acids. Germline V CDR1 and CDR2: LGHNA, YNFKEQ. This chain's CDR3 is CASSQGGLGLEQYF. The CDR3, as DNA: TGTGCCAGCAGCCAAGGGGGACTGGGGCTCGAGCAGTACTTC.

The chain employs TRBV7-2 and TRBJ2-3, with D possibly being TRBD1 (5 bases). The V and J ends lost 4 bases and 1 base respectively, with 9 bases between them. The germline CDR1 and CDR2 sequences are SGHTA and FQGNSA. This CDR3 is 14 amino acids long. The CDR3 coding sequence is TGTGCCAGCAGCTCAAGGGGTCGCACAGATACGCAGTATTTT. This gives the protein CASSSRGRTDTQYF.

In its sample, this clonotype was seen a few times. The chain combines TRBV19 with TRBJ2-2; 9 nucleotides match TRBD1. Germline CDR1 LNHDA, CDR2 SQIVND (reference sequence). V gave up 9 bases and J gave up 2 bases; unmatched junction bases: 7. CDR3 length: 15 amino acids. Written as DNA, the CDR3 is TGTGCCAGCCTCCAACAGGGGGCAAACACCGGGGAGCTGTTTTTT. Translation: CASLQQGANTGELFF. The variable domain in full, with the rest retrieved from reference TRBV19 and TRBJ2-2, is DGGITQSPKYLFRKEGQNVTLSCEQNLNHDAMYWYRQDPGQGLRLIYYSQIVNDFQKGDIAEGYSVSREKKESFPLTVTSAQKNPTAFYLCASLQQGANTGELFFGEGSRLTVL.

The chain recombines TRBV5-1 with TRBJ1-2, with a tentative D call TRBD1 (5 bases). The V end was cut by 0 bases, the J end by 7 bases, with 13 bases between. CDR1 and CDR2 (germline): SGHRS, YFSETQ. This CDR3 has 14 amino acids. CDR3 sequence: CASSLVRGDGGYTF. CDR3 bases: TGCGCCAGCAGCTTGGTTCGGGGGGACGGTGGCTACACCTTC.

This clonotype was seen more than once but under ten times. The rearrangement joins TRBV5-6 to TRBJ2-1; perhaps TRBD2 as D (5 bases). Germline CDR1 and CDR2: SGHDT and YYEEEE. V was cut by 4 bases and J by 5 bases, with 19 bases left in between. The CDR3 has 16 residues. The CDR3 reads CASSTPGVIPHNEQFF. The CDR3, as DNA: TGTGCCAGCAGCACCCCCGGGGTTATACCCCACAATGAGCAGTTCTTC.

This clonotype has a handful of counts. This chain uses TRBV5-6 with TRBJ2-1; weak D call: TRBD2 (5 bases). The CDR3 consists of 13 residues. Germline CDR1 and CDR2: SGHDT and YYEEEE. Trimming cost V 2 bases and J 6 bases, with 9 bases left between them. This CDR3 is CASSFGAVNEQFF. CDR3 nucleotide sequence: TGTGCCAGCAGCTTCGGAGCGGTCAATGAGCAGTTCTTC.

The chain joins TRBV12-5 to TRBJ1-1; TRBD1 might be the D (6 bases). CDR3 length equals 13 residues. Trimming removed 3 bases at V and 7 bases at J, with 12 bases between. CDR1 is LGHNT, CDR2 FRNRAP, per germline. The CDR3 DNA follows: TGTGCTAGTGGTTTAGGTCAGGGGTATGAAGCTTTCTTT. Residues: CASGLGQGYEAFF.

This clonotype has just a few counts. J is TRBJ1-3 and V is TRBV5-1, with TRBD1 matching 10 bases. The ends lost 0 bases at V and 8 bases at J; junction bases unmatched: 8. Looked up from germline, CDR1 is SGHRS and CDR2 is YFSETQ. The CDR3 contains 16 residues. CDR3 bases: TGCGCCAGCAGCTTGGAGAAGACAGGGGGCGATTACACCATATATTTT. Protein sequence: CASSLEKTGGDYTIYF.

The V gene is TRBV19, the J gene TRBJ1-6, with a possible D match to TRBD1 (6 bases). Per germline, CDR1 LNHDA and CDR2 SQIVND (reference sequence). V was pared by 2 bases and J by 7 bases, with 9 bases between. This CDR3 region has 14 residues. The CDR3 reads CASSITQGNSPLHF. The CDR3 DNA follows: TGTGCCAGTAGTATAACACAGGGAAATTCACCCCTCCACTTT.

The chain has TRBV10-3 and TRBJ2-7, with D unclear. The germline V and J ends were trimmed by 10 bases and 0 bases, with 13 bases remaining between them. The germline V gene encodes CDR1 ENHRY and CDR2 SYGVKD. The CDR3 is 13 residues long. The CDR3 nucleotides are TGTGCCAACCTACCGGGCCCCTCCTACGAGCAGTACTTC. Amino acids: CANLPGPSYEQYF.

The V and J genes are TRBV27 and TRBJ2-5, with a weak D call TRBD2 (5 bases). Germline V lookup: CDR1 MNHEY, CDR2 SMNVEV (reference sequence). Trimming took 6 bases from V and 2 from J, leaving 16 bases between them. CDR3 length: 15 amino acids. CDR3 in amino acids: CASSTRRGSQETQYF. For the CDR3, the DNA is TGTGCCAGCAGCACTCGACGGGGATCACAAGAGACCCAGTACTTC.

The V gene is TRBV5-1, the J gene TRBJ2-2, with D possibly being TRBD1 (6 bases). Trimming stripped 2 bases from V and 6 bases from J, with 14 bases between. CDR1 SGHRS and CDR2 YFSETQ come from the germline V gene. The CDR3 runs 15 residues. The CDR3 nucleotides read TGCGCCAGCAGCTTAAGTGGACAGTTCGCCGGGGAGCTGTTTTTT. Translating it yields CASSLSGQFAGELFF.

The chain employs TRBV7-9 and TRBJ1-3; tentative D call: TRBD1 (5 bases). Per germline, CDR1 SEHNR and CDR2 FQNEAQ (reference sequence). V gave up 5 bases and J gave up 0 bases, with 14 bases separating them. The CDR3 is 16 amino acids. The CDR3 sequence: CASSPPGQSSGNTIYF. CDR3 in DNA: TGTGCCAGCAGCCCCCCAGGGCAGAGCTCTGGAAACACCATATATTTT.

A few counts support this clonotype. The chain uses TRBV20-1 and TRBJ2-5; 8 nucleotides match TRBD2. CDR3 length equals 15 residues. The V gene end was trimmed by 0 bases and the J gene end by 1 base; junction bases not matched to a gene: 4. Germline assignment: CDR1 DFQATT and CDR2 SNEGSKA (reference sequence). Here the CDR3 reads CSARDPGTSQETQYF. The DNA for the CDR3 is TGCAGTGCTAGAGATCCTGGGACTAGCCAAGAGACCCAGTACTTC.

The rearrangement links TRBV6-1 to TRBJ2-1; 12 nucleotides match TRBD1. CDR3 length: 15 amino acids. Losses at the gene ends were 5 bases for V and 9 bases for J; bases not matched to a gene: 8. Germline loops: CDR1 MNHNS, CDR2 SASEGT. DNA of the CDR3: TGTGCCAGCAGTCCGTCCCGGGACAGGGGGCCTGAGCAGTTCTTC. Protein sequence: CASSPSRDRGPEQFF.

J is TRBJ2-1 and V is TRBV11-2; 10 positions agree with TRBD2. There are 17 residues in the CDR3. With 5 bases clipped from V and 9 bases from J, the junction kept 16 bases outside the gene matches. Germline lookup yields CDR1 SGHAT and CDR2 FQNNGV. The CDR3 DNA is TGTGCCAGCAGCCCTCCACTAGCGGGATTGAGGTTACGTGAGCAGTTCTTC. Protein product: CASSPPLAGLRLREQFF. The complete variable domain, with remaining parts taken from reference TRBV11-2 and TRBJ2-1, reads EAGVAQSPRYKIIEKRQSVAFWCNPISGHATLYWYQQILGQGPKLLIQFQNNGVVDDSQLPKDRFSAERLKGVDSTLKIQPAKLEDSAVYLCASSPPLAGLRLREQFFGPGTRLTVL.

The CDR3 is CSGLGETGELFF. The CDR3 DNA reads TGCAGTGGCCTAGGGGAAACCGGGGAGCTGTTTTTT. The chain has TRBV20-1 and TRBJ2-2, with D perhaps matching TRBD1 (5 bases). The CDR3 has 12 residues. Looked up from germline, CDR1 is DFQATT and CDR2 is SNEGSKA (reference sequence). V was shortened by 7 bases and J by 5 bases, with 11 bases between the two germline ends.

The chain uses TRBV19 and TRBJ1-1; D is perhaps TRBD1 (6 bases). This CDR3 is built from 15 residues. V lost 3 bases and J 0 bases, leaving 11 bases between the germline ends. The V gene's germline CDR1 is LNHDA and CDR2 SQIVND (reference sequence). In DNA, the CDR3 is TGTGCCAGTAGTATGGAGACAGGAGTGAACACTGAAGCTTTCTTT. Its protein product is CASSMETGVNTEAFF.

The CDR3 region is CATSIGQPKNIQYF. The CDR3, as DNA: TGTGCCACCAGCATCGGACAACCCAAAAACATTCAGTACTTC. The chain uses TRBV15 and TRBJ2-4, with a tentative D call TRBD1 (5 bases). The CDR3 totals 14 residues. The ends were cut back, 4 bases at V and 2 bases at J, with 9 bases in the middle. CDR1 is LNHNV and CDR2 is YYDKDF in the germline V gene (reference sequence).

This chain joins TRBV5-1 and TRBJ2-1; the D gene is possibly TRBD2 (6 bases). Germline CDR1 reads SGHRS; CDR2 reads YFSETQ. With 6 bases removed from V and 4 bases from J, the gap between germline ends came to 23 bases. The CDR3 sequence is 17 residues long. The CDR3 region is CASTRGLPGLQYNEQFF. CDR3 in DNA: TGCGCCAGCACCCGGGGTCTTCCGGGACTTCAATACAATGAGCAGTTCTTC.

The table lists this clonotype with many counts. CDR3 amino acids: CASTSWRGSTDTQYF. The CDR3, as DNA: TGTGCCAGCACTTCCTGGCGGGGCAGCACAGATACGCAGTATTTT. The V and J genes are TRBV5-6 and TRBJ2-3; possible D gene TRBD2, 6 bases. Germline V CDR1 and CDR2: SGHDT, YYEEEE. V lost 6 bases and J 0 bases, leaving 14 bases between the germline ends. The CDR3 has 15 residues.

The chain uses TRBV7-2 and TRBJ2-5; D may be TRBD2 (5 bases). The CDR3 runs to 14 residues. In germline, CDR1 is SGHTA, CDR2 FQGNSA. V lost 5 bases and J 4 bases, leaving 14 bases between the germline ends. For the CDR3, the DNA is TGTGCCAGCAGCCCGGACGGAGGTTTAGAGACCCAGTACTTC. As protein: CASSPDGGLETQYF.

The chain joins TRBV29-1 to TRBJ2-5; 7 bases map to TRBD2. The V gene's germline CDR1 is SQVTM and CDR2 ANQGSEA. J lost 3 bases, V lost 4 bases, and 8 bases had no gene match. The CDR3 length is 14 residues. CDR3: CSVVRGGYEETQYF. For the CDR3, the DNA is TGCAGCGTTGTTCGGGGAGGGTACGAAGAGACCCAGTACTTC.

This clonotype was found a few times. The V call is TRBV20-1, the J call TRBJ1-2; D is unclear. The CDR3 has 9 amino acids. The germline V and J ends were trimmed by 4 bases and 13 bases, with 10 bases remaining between them. CDR1 is DFQATT and CDR2 is SNEGSKA in the germline V gene (reference sequence). This CDR3 is CSATREGTF. The CDR3 nucleotides read TGCAGTGCTACCCGGGAAGGCACCTTC.

J is TRBJ2-1 and V is TRBV7-8, with D possibly being TRBD1 (5 bases). Germline CDR1 SGHVS, CDR2 FQNEAQ. This CDR3 spans 14 amino acids. The V gene lost 5 bases and the J gene lost 5 bases, with 13 bases spanning the gap. The CDR3 sequence is CASSRFPGNNEQFF. CDR3 nucleotides: TGTGCCAGCAGCCGCTTCCCAGGGAACAATGAGCAGTTCTTC.

DNA of the CDR3: TGTGCCAGCAGCTTGTATGGGGGTTCCTACGAGCAGTACTTC. It translates to CASSLYGGSYEQYF. The genes are TRBV5-4 and TRBJ2-7; D is possibly TRBD1 or TRBD2 (5 bases each). Deletions cut 1 base from V and 1 base from J, with 9 bases between. This CDR3 has 14 residues. Germline V gives CDR1 SGHNT, CDR2 YYREEE (reference sequence).

This clonotype was observed a handful of times. The chain uses TRBV7-9 and TRBJ2-1; D gene uncertain. Germline CDR1 reads SEHNR; CDR2 reads FQNEAQ (reference sequence). CDR3 length: 13 amino acids. V dropped 4 bases and J dropped 6 bases, with 10 bases sitting between them. The CDR3 loop is CASSSQISNEQFF. Here the CDR3 DNA reads TGTGCCAGCAGCTCACAGATTAGCAATGAGCAGTTCTTC.

J is TRBJ2-1 and V is TRBV5-1; D gene unclear. The CDR3 sequence is 15 residues long. CDR1 is SGHRS and CDR2 is YFSETQ in the germline V gene. The germline V and J ends were trimmed by 4 bases and 2 bases, with 13 bases remaining between them. This CDR3 reads CASSGVAGPYNEQFF. CDR3 nucleotides: TGCGCCAGCAGCGGGGTAGCAGGACCCTACAATGAGCAGTTCTTC.